These 24 T cell receptor beta chains were sequenced from one sample in a study of cytomegalovirus exposure and HLA in healthy donors. 13 Jbeta primers and 60 Vbeta primers were used for the PCR. Libraries were prepared by immunoSEQ multiplex PCR; TCRdb keeps only in-frame clonotypes and omits some of them. Altogether 90,000 to 95,000 clones are present, more than 75% being singletons, with the ten largest covering 2% to 2.5%. Specimen: PBMCs. These receptor sequences come from a man in his late teens or twenties in good health and CMV-seronegative.

V is TRBV2 and J is TRBJ2-7, with TRBD1 identical over 7 bases. The V gene end was trimmed by 1 base and the J gene end by 3 bases; junction bases not matched to a gene: 3. Germline CDR1 SNHLY, CDR2 FYNNEI. This CDR3 comprises 14 residues. The CDR3 coding sequence is TGTGCCAGCAGTGAAGAGTCAGGGGGCTACGAGCAGTACTTC. This gives the protein CASSEESGGYEQYF.

The chain couples TRBV4-2 to TRBJ1-4; D is unresolved. The CDR3 covers 14 residues. Germline CDR1 LGHNA, CDR2 YNFKEQ. V was clipped by 10 bases and J by 0 bases, with 12 bases between them. CDR3 sequence: CATSRAATNEKLFF. The CDR3 nucleotides read TGTGCCACCTCGAGGGCGGCAACTAATGAAAAACTGTTTTTT.

This chain connects TRBV18 to TRBJ2-5, with TRBD1 matching 9 bases. V trimming: 3 bases; J trimming: 12 bases; junction bases outside the gene matches: 8. The germline V gene has CDR1 KGHSH and CDR2 LQKENI. The CDR3 is 13 residues long. As DNA, the CDR3 is TGTGCCAGCTCACCGTCGGGACAGGGAGATAAGTACTTC. Translating gives CASSPSGQGDKYF.

The V call is TRBV6-1, the J call TRBJ1-1; 8 nucleotides agree with TRBD1. The CDR3 has 15 amino acids. Per the germline V gene, CDR1 is MNHNS and CDR2 is SASEGT. Trimming at V came to 5 bases and at J to 0 bases, leaving 5 bases not matched to a gene. Here the CDR3 DNA reads TGTGCCAGCAGTCCCTGGACAGGGATGAACACTGAAGCTTTCTTT. Translating it yields CASSPWTGMNTEAFF.

The chain employs TRBV7-9 and TRBJ2-7; tentatively, D is TRBD2 (6 bases). V was pared by 4 bases and J by 2 bases, with 9 bases between. Germline CDR1 reads SEHNR; CDR2 reads FQNEAQ (reference sequence). This CDR3 spans 13 amino acids. The CDR3 sequence is CASSSRGPYEQYF. Here the CDR3 DNA reads TGTGCCAGCAGCTCGCGGGGCCCCTACGAGCAGTACTTC.

The V gene is TRBV5-1, the J gene TRBJ2-3; 7 nucleotides agree with TRBD2. This CDR3 has 15 amino acids. V trimming: 0 bases; J trimming: 3 bases; junction bases outside the gene matches: 4. CDR1 and CDR2 (germline): SGHRS, YFSETQ. The CDR3 loop is CASSLGGEGTDTQYF. The CDR3 DNA sequence: TGCGCCAGCAGCTTGGGGGGGGAGGGGACAGATACGCAGTATTTT. The full variable domain, completed using reference TRBV5-1 and TRBJ2-3, is KAGVTQTPRYLIKTRGQQVTLSCSPISGHRSVSWYQQTPGQGLQFLFEYFSETQRNKGNFPGRFSGRQFSNSRSEMNVSTLELGDSALYLCASSLGGEGTDTQYFGPGTRLTVL.

The rearrangement uses TRBV28 and TRBJ1-2; D is possibly TRBD1 (5 bases). There are 12 residues in the CDR3. Trimming shortened V by 6 bases and J by 8 bases, and 13 bases separated the two germline ends. Germline values: CDR1 MDHEN, CDR2 SYDVKM. CDR3 in DNA: TGTGCCAGCAGGCCTATTGGGGGGGGCTACACCTTC. This translates into CASRPIGGGYTF.

The gene calls are TRBV4-1 and TRBJ1-3, with TRBD1 as a possible D gene (5 bases). V gave up 1 base and J gave up 0 bases, with 10 bases separating them. Germline V gives CDR1 MGHRA, CDR2 YSYEKL. This CDR3 comprises 16 residues. The CDR3, as DNA: TGCGCCAGCAGCCAAGCCGACAGCAACTCTGGAAACACCATATATTTT. Protein product: CASSQADSNSGNTIYF.

The chain employs TRBV29-1 and TRBJ1-2; 8 bases agree with TRBD1. V shed 2 bases and J 8 bases; nucleotides not matched to a gene: 10. This CDR3 comprises 14 residues. The germline V gene encodes CDR1 SQVTM and CDR2 ANQGSEA. The CDR3: CSVEYIGQGKGYTF. For the CDR3, the DNA is TGCAGCGTTGAATATATCGGACAGGGTAAAGGCTACACCTTC.

V usage is TRBV9 and J usage is TRBJ1-6; the D gene is possibly TRBD1 (5 bases). The CDR3 spans 19 residues. With 4 bases removed from V and 7 bases from J, the gap between germline ends came to 27 bases. CDR1 is SGDLS and CDR2 is YYNGEE in the germline V gene. The CDR3 sequence: CASSRNLGTPVEGNSPLHF. CDR3 bases: TGTGCCAGCAGCAGGAATTTGGGGACTCCCGTCGAGGGGAATTCACCCCTCCACTTT.

The chain uses TRBV19 and TRBJ1-3; D is undetermined. Germline V CDR1 and CDR2: LNHDA, SQIVND (reference sequence). This CDR3 is built from 17 residues. Trimming took 6 bases from V and 4 from J, leaving 22 bases between them. In DNA, the CDR3 is TGTGCCAGTAGAGCGTTGGAGGCCGACCTGGGGGGAAACACCATATATTTT. Protein sequence: CASRALEADLGGNTIYF.

The CDR3, as DNA: TGTGCCGGTGGACAGGGGGCCAACTATGGCTACACCTTC. Its translation: CAGGQGANYGYTF. V gene TRBV2 combines with J gene TRBJ1-2; 11 bases map to TRBD1. There are 13 residues in the CDR3. Germline CDR1 reads SNHLY; CDR2 reads FYNNEI. J gave up 2 bases and V 11 bases, and 4 bases lay outside the gene matches. The full variable domain, its missing parts supplied by reference TRBV2 and TRBJ1-2, is EPEVTQTPSHQVTQMGQEVILRCVPISNHLYFYWYRQILGQKVEFLVSFYNNEISEKSEIFDDQFSVERPDGSNFTLKIRSTKLEDSAMYFCAGGQGANYGYTFGSGTRLTVV.

This chain joins TRBV18 and TRBJ2-5, with a weak D call TRBD1 (6 bases). The CDR3 consists of 17 residues. The germline CDR1 and CDR2 sequences are KGHSH and LQKENI. V lost 2 bases to trimming and J lost 1 base, with 17 bases between them. The CDR3 DNA reads as TGTGCCAGCTCACCATTTGTCGGACAGAGTTCCCAAGAGACCCAGTACTTC. Its translation is CASSPFVGQSSQETQYF.

This chain uses TRBV28 with TRBJ2-1; TRBD2 matches at 11 bases. From germline, CDR1 is MDHEN and CDR2 SYDVKM. Trimming cost V 3 bases and J 5 bases; bases outside gene matches: 6. The CDR3 runs to 16 residues. The CDR3 nucleotides read TGTGCCAGCAGTTTGGCTAGCGGGGGGCTCCACAATGAGCAGTTCTTC. It translates to CASSLASGGLHNEQFF.

The rearrangement links TRBV7-8 to TRBJ1-2; TRBD1 matches 12 bases. In germline, CDR1 is SGHVS, CDR2 FQNEAQ. The CDR3 covers 16 residues. Losses at the gene ends were 5 bases for V and 7 bases for J; bases not matched to a gene: 11. The CDR3 sequence is CASSPGTGGGAGGYTF. CDR3 nucleotide sequence: TGTGCCAGCAGCCCCGGGACAGGGGGCGGCGCGGGTGGCTACACCTTC.

The genes are TRBV9 and TRBJ2-7; perhaps TRBD2 as D (5 bases). With 0 bases removed from V and 0 bases from J, the gap between germline ends came to 10 bases. CDR3 size: 15 residues. Germline V gene data show CDR1 as SGDLS and CDR2 as YYNGEE. The CDR3 coding sequence is TGTGCCAGCAGCGTAGCCCCGGGGAGCTCCTACGAGCAGTACTTC. As protein: CASSVAPGSSYEQYF.

The chain links TRBV5-6 to TRBJ1-2; TRBD1 aligns across 8 bases. Germline V gene lookup returns CDR1 SGHDT and CDR2 YYEEEE. Losses at the gene ends were 3 bases for V and 7 bases for J; bases not matched to a gene: 17. The CDR3 is made up of 17 amino acids. The CDR3 sequence is CASSWEDVGQGRAGYTF. In DNA, the CDR3 is TGTGCCAGCAGCTGGGAGGACGTAGGACAGGGACGCGCTGGCTACACCTTC.

This clone was counted a few times. The chain couples TRBV19 to TRBJ1-2, with TRBD1 identical over 7 bases. CDR1 LNHDA and CDR2 SQIVND come from the germline V gene (reference sequence). The CDR3 runs 15 residues. V was pared by 3 bases and J by 1 base, with 5 bases of the junction left unmatched. CDR3 region: CASSIGRGNNYGYTF. In nucleotides, the CDR3 is TGTGCCAGTAGTATCGGCAGGGGGAATAACTATGGCTACACCTTC.

The J gene is TRBJ1-1, the V gene TRBV11-3; D gene ambiguous. Trimming removed 0 bases at V and 2 bases at J, with 13 bases between. The CDR3 sequence is 16 residues long. The germline CDR1 and CDR2 sequences are SGHNT and YENEEA. The CDR3 is CASSLDGREGNTEAFF. The CDR3 DNA reads TGTGCCAGCAGCTTAGATGGTCGGGAGGGCAACACTGAAGCTTTCTTT.

The CDR3 region is CASRGQGQPQHF. In nucleotides, the CDR3 is TGTGCCAGCAGGGGACAGGGTCAGCCCCAGCATTTT. This chain joins TRBV2 and TRBJ1-5, with 9 nucleotides matching TRBD1. Germline loops: CDR1 SNHLY, CDR2 FYNNEI. The CDR3 length is 12 residues. V lost 6 bases to trimming and J lost 6 bases; unmatched junction nucleotides: 0.

This clone was counted once. The chain's CDR3 is CASSLDPLSSYNSPLHF. The CDR3 DNA is TGCGCCAGCAGCTTGGATCCTCTGAGCTCCTATAATTCACCCCTCCACTTT. The V and J genes are TRBV5-1 and TRBJ1-6; D unresolved. V lost 0 bases and J lost 0, with 10 bases in between. The length of the CDR3 is 17 residues. In germline, CDR1 is SGHRS, CDR2 YFSETQ.

A word on this clone: The junction departs from germline at one end; a sequencing error may be responsible. Other DNA sequences within the sample encode an identical CDR3. The chain employs TRBV6-5 and TRBJ2-7, with no clear D. The CDR3 runs 13 residues. Germline values: CDR1 MNHEY, CDR2 SVGAGI. The CDR3 sequence is CASSYSPPYEQYF. The CDR3 bases are TGCGCCAGCAGTTATAGTCCCCCTTACGAGCAGTACTTC.

J is TRBJ2-7 and V is TRBV10-1; 13 nucleotides line up with TRBD2. Germline V lookup: CDR1 WNHNN, CDR2 SYGVQD (reference sequence). The CDR3 totals 23 residues. V lost 3 bases and J lost 4; bases outside the gene matches: 27. In DNA, the CDR3 is TGCGCCAGCAGTGAACTAGCGGGGGGGCCGGGGATCCGAAAAACCCTTGATACGTACGAGCAGTACTTC. Residues: CASSELAGGPGIRKTLDTYEQYF.

The chain links TRBV6-4 to TRBJ2-5; 9 bases fit TRBD2. The CDR3 consists of 15 residues. The junction had 9 bases not matched to a gene; V was cut back by 5 bases and J by 5 bases. Germline CDR1 is MRHNA and CDR2 is SNTAGT. The CDR3 nucleotides are TGTGCCAGCAGTCCTCGGGCGGGGGGGCTGGAGACCCAGTACTTC. Translating gives CASSPRAGGLETQYF.